The 26 T cell receptor beta chains given below trace back to one sample, sequenced in a study of CD8 T cells in Susac syndrome. An amount of RNA that ranged from about 0.45 to 1 ug was reverse transcribed with random hexamers. TCRdb re-analysed the immunoSEQ multiplex PCR reads in MiXCR, keeping a single row per CDR3 protein. This sample has some 190,000 distinct CDR3 sequences, with about 95% found just once. The sample was CD4+ T cells from PBMCs. The receptors here all came from a human donor in good health.

The rearrangement joins TRBV29-1 to TRBJ2-1; 14 bases map to TRBD2. The CDR3 loop spans 14 amino acids. V lost 7 bases, J lost 6 bases, and 5 bases stayed unmatched. Germline loops: CDR1 SQVTM, CDR2 ANQGSEA. CDR3 protein: CSATTSGRANEQFF. The CDR3, as DNA: TGCAGCGCAACGACTAGCGGGAGGGCCAATGAGCAGTTCTTC.

The CDR3 DNA sequence: TGCAGTGCTAGACTCCGCAGGGGGAACACTGAAGCTTTCTTT. As protein: CSARLRRGNTEAFF. J is TRBJ1-1 and V is TRBV20-1; D possibly corresponds to TRBD1 (6 bases). The CDR3 is made up of 14 amino acids. The V gene lost 2 bases and the J gene lost 1 base, with 11 bases spanning the gap. Germline lookup yields CDR1 DFQATT and CDR2 SNEGSKA (reference sequence).

J is TRBJ2-5 and V is TRBV10-3; weak D call: TRBD2 (5 bases). This CDR3 comprises 11 residues. Germline assignment: CDR1 ENHRY and CDR2 SYGVKD. Trimming removed 9 bases at V and 5 bases at J, with 10 bases between. CDR3 protein: CAIGRTETQYF. CDR3 nucleotide sequence: TGTGCCATAGGCCGGACTGAGACCCAGTACTTC.

The genes are TRBV25-1 and TRBJ1-1; D not certain. Looked up from germline, CDR1 is MGHDK and CDR2 is SYGVNS. The CDR3 loop spans 12 amino acids. V was trimmed by 0 bases and J by 5 bases, leaving 4 bases between them. CDR3 nucleotide sequence: TGTGCCAGCAGTGAATACTCTACTGAAGCTTTCTTT. Its translation: CASSEYSTEAFF.

The rearrangement joins TRBV7-2 to TRBJ2-5, with D tentatively TRBD2 (6 bases). This CDR3 comprises 14 residues. The V gene's germline CDR1 is SGHTA and CDR2 FQGNSA. The V and J ends lost 6 bases and 2 bases respectively, with 13 bases between them. Here the CDR3 reads CASSPPGLQETQYF. CDR3 bases: TGTGCCAGCAGTCCGCCGGGACTGCAAGAGACCCAGTACTTC.

The V and J genes are TRBV3-1 and TRBJ2-7, with D perhaps TRBD1 or TRBD2 (5 bases each). Trimming took 3 bases from V and 5 from J, leaving 17 bases between them. CDR1 is LGHDT, CDR2 YNNKEL, per germline (reference sequence). The CDR3 loop spans 15 amino acids. DNA of the CDR3: TGTGCCAGCAGCCAGGCCGGGGCCTATGGCGACGAGCAGTACTTC. Amino acid sequence: CASSQAGAYGDEQYF.

The V and J genes are TRBV3-1 and TRBJ2-1; 9 bases are shared with TRBD2. The CDR3 is 15 amino acids. The V segment lost 1 base and the J segment 8 bases; nucleotides outside the gene matches: 6. The germline V gene encodes CDR1 LGHDT and CDR2 YNNKEL (reference sequence). CDR3 residues: CASSQGTSVLDEQFF. DNA for the CDR3: TGTGCCAGCAGCCAAGGGACTAGCGTCCTGGATGAGCAGTTCTTC.

This clonotype was counted once. The chain carries TRBV20-1 and TRBJ2-7; 9 bases fit TRBD2. The germline V gene has CDR1 DFQATT and CDR2 SNEGSKA (reference sequence). With 3 bases clipped from V and 3 bases from J, the junction kept 9 bases outside the gene matches. This CDR3 is 15 amino acids long. CDR3 residues: CSARDYSGRIYEQYF. CDR3 DNA: TGCAGTGCTAGGGATTATAGCGGGAGAATCTACGAGCAGTACTTC.

The CDR3 reads CASSLRQGKVVEAFF. CDR3 in DNA: TGTGCCAGCAGCCTCAGACAGGGAAAGGTTGTTGAAGCTTTCTTT. The gene calls are TRBV3-1 and TRBJ1-1, with TRBD1 matching 7 bases. This CDR3 region has 15 residues. In germline, CDR1 is LGHDT, CDR2 YNNKEL (reference sequence). J was trimmed by 7 bases and V by 4 bases; bases with no gene match: 12.

The chain joins TRBV6-2 or TRBV6-3 to TRBJ2-6; tentatively, D is TRBD2 (5 bases). From germline, CDR1 is MNHEY and CDR2 SVGEGT. V lost 5 bases, J lost 3 bases, and 14 bases lay in between. There are 16 residues in the CDR3. The CDR3 DNA sequence: TGTGCCAGCAGTCCCGGAGGCAGTCATGGGGCCAACGTCCTGACTTTC. Translation gives CASSPGGSHGANVLTF.

In this sample, this clonotype turned up once. The genes are TRBV12-3 or TRBV12-4 and TRBJ2-1; 7 bases are shared with TRBD2. The CDR3 sequence is 16 residues long. V lost 5 bases and J lost 6; bases outside the gene matches: 13. CDR3 coding DNA: TGTGCCAGCAGTGTCGCGGGAGAGCCGCAGGGCAATGAGCAGTTCTTC. This gives the protein CASSVAGEPQGNEQFF.

The V and J genes are TRBV20-1 and TRBJ2-4; TRBD2 matches at 9 bases. Trimming at V came to 5 bases and at J to 3 bases, leaving 11 bases not matched to a gene. In germline, CDR1 is DFQATT, CDR2 SNEGSKA (reference sequence). This CDR3 contains 16 residues. This CDR3 reads CSAFWVAGGNKNIQYF. The CDR3 DNA sequence: TGCAGTGCTTTTTGGGTGGCGGGAGGGAACAAAAACATTCAGTACTTC.

This clonotype was seen a single time. The chain carries TRBV20-1 and TRBJ1-5; tentative D call: TRBD1 (6 bases). The CDR3 is 13 residues long. The V and J ends lost 4 bases and 4 bases respectively, with 11 bases between them. Germline V gene sequence: CDR1 DFQATT, CDR2 SNEGSKA (reference sequence). CDR3 amino acids: CSAKWGPNQPQHF. The CDR3 DNA follows: TGCAGTGCTAAATGGGGGCCGAATCAGCCCCAGCATTTT.

The genes are TRBV6-1 and TRBJ2-6, with TRBD1 identical over 8 bases. Germline assignment: CDR1 MNHNS and CDR2 SASEGT. After removal of 6 bases from V and 0 bases from J, the junction contained 4 bases not matched to a gene. The CDR3 has 16 amino acids. The CDR3 spells CASRTGVDSGANVLTF. In DNA, the CDR3 is TGTGCCAGCAGGACAGGGGTCGACTCTGGGGCCAACGTCCTGACTTTC.

The CDR3 region is CATSDQTSYNEQFF. The CDR3 DNA reads as TGTGCCACCAGTGATCAGACTAGTTACAATGAGCAGTTCTTC. The chain is built from TRBV24-1 and TRBJ2-1; D is possibly TRBD2 (6 bases). V lost 3 bases, J lost 4 bases, and 9 bases lay in between. This CDR3 region has 14 residues. CDR1 is KGHDR and CDR2 is SFDVKD in the germline V gene.

As DNA, the CDR3 is TGTGCCAGCAGTTACTCGATGGGGTTTAGTGAGCAGTTCTTC. Protein product: CASSYSMGFSEQFF. The J gene is TRBJ2-1, the V gene TRBV6-2 or TRBV6-3; D is ambiguous. CDR3 length equals 14 residues. Trimming left V 0 bases short and J 9 bases short, with 12 bases between. Germline-derived CDR1 and CDR2 are MNHEY and SVGEGT.

The chain employs TRBV5-1 and TRBJ2-3, with D unresolved. V was cut by 2 bases and J by 2 bases, with 15 bases left in between. Germline values: CDR1 SGHRS, CDR2 YFSETQ. The CDR3 covers 16 residues. The CDR3 DNA reads TGCGCCAGCAGCTTATCGACTCAGATCATCACAGATACGCAGTATTTT. Amino acid sequence: CASSLSTQIITDTQYF.

CDR3 protein: CASSLSLAEAFF. The CDR3, as DNA: TGTGCCAGCAGTTTATCCCTTGCGGAAGCTTTCTTT. The chain is built from TRBV28 and TRBJ1-1; no clear D gene. V lost 1 base to trimming and J lost 8 bases, with 8 bases between them. Germline V gene data show CDR1 as MDHEN and CDR2 as SYDVKM. This CDR3 contains 12 residues.

The chain is built from TRBV30 and TRBJ1-5; the D gene is possibly TRBD1 (5 bases). This CDR3 spans 14 amino acids. Per the germline V gene, CDR1 is GTSNPN and CDR2 is SVGIG (reference sequence). Trimming removed 1 base at V and 5 bases at J, with 12 bases between. Here the CDR3 reads CAWSGPGLDQPQHF. In DNA, the CDR3 is TGTGCCTGGAGTGGCCCAGGGTTAGATCAGCCCCAGCATTTT.

The chain joins TRBV3-1 to TRBJ2-7; possibly TRBD2 for D (6 bases). Germline loops: CDR1 LGHDT, CDR2 YNNKEL (reference sequence). V was clipped by 2 bases and J by 2 bases, with 10 bases between them. The CDR3 is 14 residues long. CDR3 sequence reads: CASSQWGEAYEQYF. For the CDR3, the DNA is TGTGCCAGCAGCCAATGGGGGGAGGCCTACGAGCAGTACTTC.

The chain employs TRBV29-1 and TRBJ2-3; TRBD1 might be the D (6 bases). The CDR3 is made up of 14 amino acids. The V gene's germline CDR1 is SQVTM and CDR2 ANQGSEA. The V end was cut by 4 bases, the J end by 1 base, with 12 bases between. CDR3 sequence: CSVAQGSGTDTQYF. The CDR3 DNA sequence: TGCAGCGTTGCACAGGGTTCGGGCACAGATACGCAGTATTTT.

V is TRBV20-1 and J is TRBJ1-4; TRBD1 matches at 10 bases. Germline CDR1 is DFQATT and CDR2 is SNEGSKA (reference sequence). This CDR3 spans 13 amino acids. Unmatched junction bases numbered 3, after V lost 6 bases and J lost 5 bases. CDR3 amino acids: CSAGTGDNEKLFF. CDR3 coding DNA: TGCAGTGCCGGGACAGGGGACAATGAAAAACTGTTTTTT.

The J gene is TRBJ2-3, the V gene TRBV20-1, with D uncertain. The CDR3 has 10 residues. V lost 4 bases and J lost 2, with 1 base in between. Germline-derived CDR1 and CDR2 are DFQATT and SNEGSKA (reference sequence). CDR3 amino acids: CSATTDTQYF. The CDR3 DNA follows: TGCAGTGCTACCACAGATACGCAGTATTTT.

This sequence joins TRBV7-2 and TRBJ1-2; TRBD1 agrees at 9 bases. Per germline, CDR1 SGHTA and CDR2 FQGNSA. The length of the CDR3 is 14 residues. The junction had 8 bases not matched to a gene; V was cut back by 8 bases and J by 4 bases. CDR3 DNA sequence: TGTGCCAGCGTGCTGGGACAGGGCAGCTATGGCTACACCTTC. Translated: CASVLGQGSYGYTF.

This rearrangement joins TRBV3-1 to TRBJ1-5; no clear D. The length of the CDR3 is 14 residues. The germline V and J ends were trimmed by 4 bases and 5 bases, with 12 bases remaining between them. Per the germline V gene, CDR1 is LGHDT and CDR2 is YNNKEL (reference sequence). This CDR3 reads CASSLARGDQPQHF. CDR3 nucleotides: TGTGCCAGCAGCCTCGCTCGGGGTGATCAGCCCCAGCATTTT.

The rearrangement uses TRBV2 and TRBJ2-4, with a weak D call TRBD1 (5 bases). Trimming cost V 4 bases and J 1 base, with 8 bases left between them. This CDR3 is built from 14 residues. The V gene's germline CDR1 is SNHLY and CDR2 FYNNEI. The CDR3 region is CASSVTVAKNIQYF. The CDR3, as DNA: TGTGCCAGCAGTGTGACAGTCGCCAAAAACATTCAGTACTTC.